These T cell receptor beta chains were read from a single sample in a study of identical twins. A single record per CDR3 protein comes from TCRdb applying MiXCR to the 5' RACE reads. The repertoire holds around 240,000 distinct CDR3 sequences, roughly 10% seen once, with 9% to 10% in the top ten. Sequenced sample: memory T cells sorted from blood. These receptors originate from a middle-aged man in good health. The CDR3 runs from the conserved cysteine through the conserved F or W. A D gene is named only where the DNA matches it firmly. The listing skips clone size in some rows; elsewhere it reads once, few, many or a size class.

D	J	size	V	length	DNA	CDR3
NA	TRBJ1-1	NA	TRBV6-6	13	TGTGCCAGCAGAAATTTGGCGAACACTGAAGCTTTCTTT	CASRNLANTEAFF
TRBD1	TRBJ1-6	NA	TRBV7-8	19	TGTGCCAGCAGCCTTACGACAGGGTTGGATTGGGGGTATAATTCACCCCTCCACTTT	CASSLTTGLDWGYNSPLHF
TRBD1	TRBJ1-2	NA	TRBV20-1	14	TGCAGTGCTCCCAGGGGGGTCTACCTCTATGGCTACACCTTC	CSAPRGVYLYGYTF
TRBD2	TRBJ2-5	many	TRBV3-1	14	TGTGCCAGCTTGGCGGGAGGGGCTCAAGAGACCCAGTACTTC	CASLAGGAQETQYF
NA	TRBJ2-7	many	TRBV13	13	TGTGCCAGCAGCAGTATAGCAGCCTACGAGCAGTACTTC	CASSSIAAYEQYF
NA	TRBJ1-3	many	TRBV6-1	16	TGTGCCAGCAGGCAAATGCGGGGCCTCTCTGGAAACACCATATATTTT	CASRQMRGLSGNTIYF
TRBD2	TRBJ2-1	NA	TRBV6-1	17	TGTGCCAGCAGTCCGAGTAGTTCTAGCGGGGGGGCGGTTGAGCAGTTCTTC	CASSPSSSSGGAVEQFF
NA	TRBJ2-7	many	TRBV4-1	14	TGCGCCAGCAGCCAAGATTTACGGTTGCGCGAGCAGTACTTC	CASSQDLRLREQYF
TRBD1	TRBJ2-1	NA	TRBV7-2	15	TGTGCCAGCAGCATCACAGGGGGCTTTTCCAATGAGCAGTTCTTC	CASSITGGFSNEQFF
TRBD2	TRBJ2-3	few	TRBV20-1	15	TGCAGTGCCGCCAATTTGCTAGCGGGAGTAAATACGCAGTATTTT	CSAANLLAGVNTQYF
TRBD1	TRBJ2-7	many	TRBV5-1	16	TGCGCCAGCAGCTTGGGACCAGGGACAGGGACATACGAGCAGTACTTC	CASSLGPGTGTYEQYF
TRBD2	TRBJ2-3	NA	TRBV15	16	TGTGCCACCAGCAAAGGGACTAGCGGGAGCACAGATACGCAGTATTTT	CATSKGTSGSTDTQYF
NA	TRBJ1-1	NA	TRBV11-2	15	TGTGCCAGCAGCTCCCTGAAGTGGGAGGGCCAGGAAGCTTTCTTT	CASSSLKWEGQEAFF
TRBD2	TRBJ2-1	NA	TRBV28	14	TGTGCCAGCAGTCCCGGACTAGAGTACAATGAGCAGTTCTTC	CASSPGLEYNEQFF